This TCR beta chain emerged from a study of blood T cells in healthy people across ages. Sample-barcoded 5' priming and a J-beta primer mix drove a second PCR of roughly 7 to 11 cycles. Paired-end reads containing CDR3 totaled no fewer than 3 million for each sample. One entry per CDR3 protein results from TCRdb running MiXCR on the 5' RACE reads. The table has hundreds of thousands of distinct CDR3 sequences, 45% to 70% seen once. A word on this clonotype: No antigen is known for it.

V was shortened by 5 bases and J by 5 bases, with 20 bases between the two germline ends. The CDR3 sequence is 16 residues long. The V gene's germline CDR1 is MDHEN and CDR2 SYDVKM. Whole-study findings and limits: Naive T cell percentage strongly correlated with TCR beta diversity.

The V call is TRBV28, the J call TRBJ2-3, with D unresolved. This TCR derives from a man aged 40-49 years in good health. Sequenced: blood. CDR3 residues: CASSPTPAPRVDTQYF. CDR3 coding DNA: TGTGCCAGCAGTCCCACGCCAGCCCCAAGGGTAGATACGCAGTATTTT.